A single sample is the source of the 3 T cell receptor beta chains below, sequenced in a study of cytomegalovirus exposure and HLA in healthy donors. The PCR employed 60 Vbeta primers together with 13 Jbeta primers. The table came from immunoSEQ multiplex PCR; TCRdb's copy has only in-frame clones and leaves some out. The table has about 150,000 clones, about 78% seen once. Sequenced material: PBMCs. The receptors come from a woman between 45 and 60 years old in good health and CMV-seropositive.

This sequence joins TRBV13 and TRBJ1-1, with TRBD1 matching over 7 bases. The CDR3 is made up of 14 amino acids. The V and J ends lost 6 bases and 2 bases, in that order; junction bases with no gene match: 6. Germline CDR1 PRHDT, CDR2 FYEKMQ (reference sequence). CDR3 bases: TGTGCCAGCAGTCGACAGGGCGGAAACACTGAAGCTTTCTTT. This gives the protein CASSRQGGNTEAFF.

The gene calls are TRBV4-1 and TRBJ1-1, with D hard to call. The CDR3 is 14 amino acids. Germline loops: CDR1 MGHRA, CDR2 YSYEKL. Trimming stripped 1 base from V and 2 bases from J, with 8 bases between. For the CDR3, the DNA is TGCGCCAGCAGCCAAGGCAGATTTAACACTGAAGCTTTCTTT. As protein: CASSQGRFNTEAFF.

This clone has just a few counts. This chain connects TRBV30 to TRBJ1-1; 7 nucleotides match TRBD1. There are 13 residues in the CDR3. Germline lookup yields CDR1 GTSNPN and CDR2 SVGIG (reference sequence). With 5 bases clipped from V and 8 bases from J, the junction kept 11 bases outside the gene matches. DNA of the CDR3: TGTGCCTGGGCACCCTGGGGACAGACCGAAGCTTTCTTT. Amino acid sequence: CAWAPWGQTEAFF.